These T cell receptor beta chains were read from a single sample in a study of blood T cell repertoires in COVID-19. Sequencing used immunoSEQ multiplex PCR; TCRdb keeps in-frame clones, though not all of them. The table includes about 63,000 clones, 88% detected once. Sequencing used peripheral blood. All receptors derive from a human donor in a cohort sampled during active COVID-19. Each CDR3 is given with its conserved first and last residue. D genes are given only for firm matches.

CASRGPGTGSYGYTF TRBV27 TRBD1
CASSVRLDGDTQYF TRBV9 -
CASSHPGSGGTEAFF TRBV23-1 -
CASSLATGGWNTEAFF TRBV7-2 TRBD1
CASSLSPPRTSGPYEQYF TRBV7-2 TRBD2
CASSQTGNSYEQYF TRBV3-1/TRBV3-2 -
CASSAMDGLGETQYF TRBV19 -
CASSDWDRVLSDTGELFF TRBV6-1 TRBD1
CASSRSGGGVAGELFF TRBV5-1 TRBD2
CASSQVPGLAGGPVYEQYF TRBV3-1/TRBV3-2 TRBD2
CASSLDSTNYGYTF TRBV5-1 -
CASNLSGGAQETQYF TRBV7-2 TRBD2
CASSLTLGGMIYEQYF TRBV7-9 -
CASSLRHSQHF TRBV19 -
CASSPIGGTGIHNEQFF TRBV18 TRBD1
CASSPGGQPRPAFF TRBV7-9 -
CASSLGLAGQYEQYF TRBV6-6 TRBD2
CAISEGQGGTEAFF TRBV10-3 TRBD1
CASSTTGVSGANVLTF TRBV7-8 TRBD1
CASSFRDRGLGTF TRBV5-4 TRBD1
CASSLGPPRREEQYF TRBV5-1 -
CASSQGYSNQPQHF TRBV2 -
CASKGTSGSNQPQHF TRBV2 -
CASSLGTNYGYTF TRBV7-9 -
CASSPSTSGRAGYNEQFF TRBV18 TRBD2
CASSRGLAGGYNEQFF TRBV5-6 TRBD2
CASSPAGTGLNTEAFF TRBV5-1 TRBD1
CASSQTSGDVNIQYF TRBV11-2 -
CASSGAGTGQETQYF TRBV5-6 TRBD1
CASSLARNYGYTF TRBV7-2 -
CASSRGTSGKETQYF TRBV6-6 TRBD2
CASSSGLVLRTDTQYF TRBV7-2 TRBD2
CASSYSPSNEQYF TRBV28 -
CASSPNPGGPGNIQYF TRBV3-1/TRBV3-2 TRBD2
CASSRTGSRQFF TRBV28 -
CASSRPQGLAVETQYF TRBV3-1/TRBV3-2 TRBD2
CASSTPGGSGTEAFF TRBV19 -
CASSVTGTVNTGELFF TRBV5-1 TRBD1
CASSQGQYSNQPQHF TRBV4-1 -
CASTSPSGRANGEQFF TRBV28 TRBD2
CASSSYRAGEVYGYTF TRBV7-2 -
CASSRDSGNTIYF TRBV6-6 -
CASSQGFSGRTGGEQPQHF TRBV4-1 TRBD1
CASRIDSPGELFF TRBV12-3/TRBV12-4 -
CASSLGTSGRNEQFF TRBV11-2 TRBD2
CASSVGTGNTIYF TRBV2 -
CASSFVSGGAGNEQFF TRBV27 TRBD2
CATSRTPGTGGTDTQYF TRBV15 TRBD1
CASSRDRDSPEGQFF TRBV18 -
CASNPTGGFTEAFF TRBV6-5 TRBD1
CASSLYRTANYGYTF TRBV7-8 -
CASSSWNRGFYGYTF TRBV5-4 TRBD1
CASSLDSLNTGELFF TRBV5-1 -
CASRGQGPDEQYF TRBV7-9 -
CASRRQSSSYEQYF TRBV5-5 -
CASSSGTVQGETQYF TRBV28 TRBD1
CASSLHSGSIYEQFF TRBV25-1 TRBD2
CATSRDGPGVGYTF TRBV15 -